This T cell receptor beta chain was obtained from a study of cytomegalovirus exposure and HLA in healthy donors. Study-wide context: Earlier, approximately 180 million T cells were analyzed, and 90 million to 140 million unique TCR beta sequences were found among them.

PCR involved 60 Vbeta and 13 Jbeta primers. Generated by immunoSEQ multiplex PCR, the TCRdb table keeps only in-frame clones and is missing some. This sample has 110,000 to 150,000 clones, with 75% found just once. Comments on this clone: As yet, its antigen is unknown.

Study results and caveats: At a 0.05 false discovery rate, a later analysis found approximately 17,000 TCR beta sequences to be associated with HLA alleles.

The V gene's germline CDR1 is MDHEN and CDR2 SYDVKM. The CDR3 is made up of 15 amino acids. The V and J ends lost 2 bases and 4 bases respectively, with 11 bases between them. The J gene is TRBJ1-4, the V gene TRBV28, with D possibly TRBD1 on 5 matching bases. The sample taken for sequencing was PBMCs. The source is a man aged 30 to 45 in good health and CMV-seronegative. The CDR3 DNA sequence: TGTGCCAGCAGTTTACTCCCCGGGGGTAATGAAAAACTGTTTTTT. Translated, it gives CASSLLPGGNEKLFF.